Listed below are T cell receptor beta chains from one sample, sequenced in a study of T cells in tuberculosis. Here immunoSEQ multiplex PCR was the method, and the copy in TCRdb shows in-frame clones only, minus some. The sample includes about 33,000 clones, 87% seen only once; the top ten take approximately 5.9%. Sequences were derived from PBMCs, sampled at tuberculosis diagnosis. Every receptor here comes from an adult with tuberculosis. The CDR3 runs from the conserved cysteine through the conserved F or W. Each record gives: V gene, D gene, J gene, clone size, CDR3 DNA, CDR3 protein. The D gene is left open where the match is weak. Rows may omit the clone size; those that give it use once, few, many or a size class.

>TRBV28|TRBD1|TRBJ1-2|NA
TGTGCCAGCAGTTTAACAGGGGAGGCCTATGGCTACACCTTC
CASSLTGEAYGYTF
>TRBV5-6|TRBD1|TRBJ1-4|NA
TGTGCCAGCAGCCCAGACAGGGCGGGGCGGGATGAAAAACTGTTTTTT
CASSPDRAGRDEKLFF
>TRBV7-2|TRBD2|TRBJ2-3|NA
TGTGCCAGCAGCTTATGGCGGGAGGCTAGCACAGATACGCAGTATTTT
CASSLWREASTDTQYF
>TRBV9|NA|TRBJ1-4|NA
TGTGCCAGCAGCGTAGGGACAGCGGATGAAAAACTGTTTTTT
CASSVGTADEKLFF
>TRBV4-3|NA|TRBJ1-1|once
TGCGCCAGCAGCCAAGCCCCATACACTGAAGCTTTCTTT
CASSQAPYTEAFF
>TRBV4-1|TRBD1|TRBJ1-5|NA
TGCGCCAGCAGCCAGGGACAGGGAAGCAATCAGCCCCAGCATTTT
CASSQGQGSNQPQHF
>TRBV29-1|NA|TRBJ2-3|NA
TGCAGCGTTGTATCCCCTTGGACTCCCAACACAGATACGCAGTATTTT
CSVVSPWTPNTDTQYF
>TRBV6-1|NA|TRBJ2-1|NA
TGTGCCAGCAGTGAGGTCGTTGGAGTTTACAATGAGCAGTTCTTC
CASSEVVGVYNEQFF
>TRBV4-1|NA|TRBJ1-5|NA
TGCGCCAGCAGCCACGCGGATAGCAATCAGCCCCAGCATTTT
CASSHADSNQPQHF
>TRBV10-3|TRBD2|TRBJ2-3|few
TGTGCCATCAGCGATGAATTTAGCGGGAGGGCCGCAGATACGCAGTATTTT
CAISDEFSGRAADTQYF
>TRBV6-5|NA|TRBJ2-1|NA
TGTGCCAGCAGTTACGTGGCAGGGGAGTACAATGAGCAGTTCTTC
CASSYVAGEYNEQFF
>TRBV28|NA|TRBJ1-2|once
TGTGCCAGCAGTTTACCCCAGGGCAGTGGCTACACCTTC
CASSLPQGSGYTF
>TRBV27|TRBD1|TRBJ2-3|once
TGTGCCAGCAGTTTACTGACAGGGGGCGCGGGCCGCACAGATACGCAGTATTTT
CASSLLTGGAGRTDTQYF
>TRBV28|TRBD1|TRBJ1-2|few
TGTGCCAGCAGCGTGACAGGGAACTATGGCTACACCTTC
CASSVTGNYGYTF
>TRBV9|NA|TRBJ2-1|NA
TGTGCCAGCAGCGTAGAAGGCCTTACGGGTCCTGAGCAGTTCTTC
CASSVEGLTGPEQFF
>TRBV14|NA|TRBJ1-5|NA
TGTGCCAGCAGCCAAGGAGGGTTAGGCCAGCCCCAGCATTTT
CASSQGGLGQPQHF
>TRBV4-2|NA|TRBJ1-2|few
TGTGCCAGCAGCCAAGGAAGGGACAACGGCTACACCTTC
CASSQGRDNGYTF
>TRBV11-1|NA|TRBJ1-4|NA
TGTGCCAGCAGCTTTGGCTTTAATGAAAAACTGTTTTTT
CASSFGFNEKLFF
>TRBV14|TRBD2|TRBJ2-7|NA
TGTGCCAGCAGCCCGGTCTACCGGGTCATGGGGACTAGCGGGAGTTGGGAGCAGTACTTC
CASSPVYRVMGTSGSWEQYF
>TRBV7-9|TRBD2|TRBJ2-1|NA
TGTGCCAGCAGCCGACTAGCGGGAGTCTTCTGGCAGTTCTTC
CASSRLAGVFWQFF
>TRBV2|NA|TRBJ1-1|few
TGTGCCAGCATCGACAGGAACACTGAAGCTTTCTTT
CASIDRNTEAFF
>TRBV4-3|TRBD1|TRBJ1-4|NA
TGCGCCAGCAGCCAAGGAAAGGGACAGCCTAATGAAAAACTGTTTTTT
CASSQGKGQPNEKLFF
>TRBV4-2|NA|TRBJ1-5|NA
TGTGCCAGCAGCCAGCTTGGGGGCTCGCAACCCAATCAGCCCCAGCATTTT
CASSQLGGSQPNQPQHF
>TRBV11-2|NA|TRBJ2-5|NA
TGTGCCAGCAGCTCAAGACATGCGGAGACCCAGTACTTC
CASSSRHAETQYF
>TRBV7-9|NA|TRBJ1-6|NA
TGTGCCAGCAGCCGCCGGGAGGACACTTCACCCCTCCACTTT
CASSRREDTSPLHF
>TRBV9|TRBD2|TRBJ2-1|NA
TGTGCCAGCAGCCCGGTGGCTAGCGGTTACAATGAGCAGTTCTTC
CASSPVASGYNEQFF
>TRBV2|NA|TRBJ1-6|once
TGTGCCAGCAGTGTGCGGCAGGGCCATTCACCCCTCCACTTT
CASSVRQGHSPLHF
>TRBV4-1|NA|TRBJ2-5|NA
TGCGCCAGCAGCCAAGGTGGTAGCGGTCCGCAAGAGACCCAGTACTTC
CASSQGGSGPQETQYF
>TRBV6-1|TRBD1|TRBJ2-7|once
TGTGCCAGCAGTCGCGGGACAGGGGGTTCTGTAGAGCAGTACTTC
CASSRGTGGSVEQYF
>TRBV4-1|NA|TRBJ2-2|NA
TGCGCCAGCAACCCTTACGGCGGCACCGGGGAGCTGTTTTTT
CASNPYGGTGELFF
>TRBV28|TRBD1|TRBJ1-6|NA
TGTGCCAGCAGTCCTCACAGGGGGCAGGCTAATTCACCCCTCCACTTT
CASSPHRGQANSPLHF
>TRBV29-1|TRBD2|TRBJ2-6|few
TGCAGCGTCCGGGGGGACTCTGGGGCCAACGTCCTGACTTTC
CSVRGDSGANVLTF
>TRBV4-2|NA|TRBJ1-5|few
TGTGCCAGCAGCCAAGATCAGGGCCAGCCCCAGCATTTT
CASSQDQGQPQHF
>TRBV27|TRBD1|TRBJ1-5|NA
TGTGCCATCGGACAGGGAGTTGGCAATCAGCCCCAGCATTTT
CAIGQGVGNQPQHF
>TRBV4-1|TRBD2|TRBJ2-7|NA
TGCGCCAGCAGCCAAGGGGTCGGGAGGGTCTACGAGCAGTACTTC
CASSQGVGRVYEQYF
>TRBV4-3|NA|TRBJ1-1|once
TGCGCCAGCAGCCATGACAGGAACACTGAAGCTTTCTTT
CASSHDRNTEAFF
>TRBV10-3|TRBD2|TRBJ2-3|NA
TGTGCCATCAGTGAGGCCACTAGCGGGAGTGGCACAGATACGCAGTATTTT
CAISEATSGSGTDTQYF
>TRBV27|NA|TRBJ1-5|NA
TGTGCCAGCAGCCCCCTAGATAGCAATCAGCCCCAGCATTTT
CASSPLDSNQPQHF
>TRBV5-4|NA|TRBJ2-7|NA
TGTGCCAGCAGCTTGGGACTATTTAAATACGAGCAGTACTTC
CASSLGLFKYEQYF
>TRBV7-2|NA|TRBJ1-1|NA
TGTGCCAGTTCGACAGCGAACACTGAAGCTTTCTTT
CASSTANTEAFF
>TRBV5-8|NA|TRBJ1-1|NA
TGTGCCAGCAGCTTGCCCGTTTCTAGGTGGACTGAAGCTTTCTTT
CASSLPVSRWTEAFF
>TRBV28|TRBD1|TRBJ1-2|once
TGTGCCAGCACCTCCGGGACAGTTAGGTATGGCTACACCTTC
CASTSGTVRYGYTF
>TRBV6-1|TRBD2|TRBJ2-1|NA
TGTGCCAGCAGTGTCCGGGAGCGGGAGATAGACTACAATGAGCAGTTCTTC
CASSVREREIDYNEQFF